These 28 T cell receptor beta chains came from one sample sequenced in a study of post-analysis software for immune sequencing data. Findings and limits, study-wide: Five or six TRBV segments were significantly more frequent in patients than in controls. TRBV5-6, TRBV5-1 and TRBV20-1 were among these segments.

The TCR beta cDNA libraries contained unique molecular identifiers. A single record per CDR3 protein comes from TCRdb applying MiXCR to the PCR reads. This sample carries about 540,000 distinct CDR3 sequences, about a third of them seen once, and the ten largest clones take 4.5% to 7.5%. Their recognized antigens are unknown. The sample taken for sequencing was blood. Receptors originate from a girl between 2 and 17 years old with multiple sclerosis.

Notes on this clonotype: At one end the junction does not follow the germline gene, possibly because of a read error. The CDR3 is CASSLGSGGIYNEQFF. The CDR3 DNA reads as TGTGCCAGTAGCTTGGGTAGCGGAGGGATCTACAATGAGCAGTTCTTC. The chain combines TRBV5-6 with TRBJ2-1; weak D call: TRBD2 (6 bases). This CDR3 is 16 amino acids long. CDR1 and CDR2 (germline): SGHDT, YYEEEE.

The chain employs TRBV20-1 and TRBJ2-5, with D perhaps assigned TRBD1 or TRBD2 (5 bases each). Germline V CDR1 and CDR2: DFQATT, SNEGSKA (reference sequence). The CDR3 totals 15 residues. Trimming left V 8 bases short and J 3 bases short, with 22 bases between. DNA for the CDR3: TGCAGTCCCTCTACCGGGGCAGGGAAAAAAGAGACCCAGTACTTC. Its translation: CSPSTGAGKKETQYF.

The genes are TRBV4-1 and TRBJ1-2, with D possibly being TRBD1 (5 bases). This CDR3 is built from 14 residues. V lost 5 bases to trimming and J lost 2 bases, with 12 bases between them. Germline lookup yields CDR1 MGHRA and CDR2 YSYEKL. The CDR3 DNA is TGCGCCAGCAGCTCCGGGGGGTCGAACTATGGCTACACCTTC. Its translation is CASSSGGSNYGYTF.

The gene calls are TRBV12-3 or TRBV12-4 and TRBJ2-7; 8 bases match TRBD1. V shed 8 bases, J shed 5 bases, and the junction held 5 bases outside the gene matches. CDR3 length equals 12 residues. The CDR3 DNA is TGTGCCAGCGGACAGGGTGGAGACGAGCAGTACTTC. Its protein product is CASGQGGDEQYF.

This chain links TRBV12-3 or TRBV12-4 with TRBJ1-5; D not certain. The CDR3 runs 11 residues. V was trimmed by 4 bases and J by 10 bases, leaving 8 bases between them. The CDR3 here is CASSWVGPQHF. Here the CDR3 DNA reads TGTGCCAGCAGTTGGGTAGGTCCCCAGCATTTT.

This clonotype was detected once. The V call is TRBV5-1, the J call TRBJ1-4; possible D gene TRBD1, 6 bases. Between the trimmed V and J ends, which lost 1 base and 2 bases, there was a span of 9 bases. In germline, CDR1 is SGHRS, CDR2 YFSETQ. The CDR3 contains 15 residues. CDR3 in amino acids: CASSLLGGTNEKLFF. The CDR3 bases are TGCGCCAGCAGCTTGCTTGGGGGCACTAATGAAAAACTGTTTTTT.

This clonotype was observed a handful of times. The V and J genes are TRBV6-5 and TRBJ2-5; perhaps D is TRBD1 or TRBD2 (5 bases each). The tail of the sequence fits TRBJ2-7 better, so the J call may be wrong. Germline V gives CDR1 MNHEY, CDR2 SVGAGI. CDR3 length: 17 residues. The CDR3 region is CASSYGLGPGSKLEQYF. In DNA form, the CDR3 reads TGTGCCAGCAGTTACGGTCTGGGACCCGGATCCAAACTCGAGCAGTACTTC.

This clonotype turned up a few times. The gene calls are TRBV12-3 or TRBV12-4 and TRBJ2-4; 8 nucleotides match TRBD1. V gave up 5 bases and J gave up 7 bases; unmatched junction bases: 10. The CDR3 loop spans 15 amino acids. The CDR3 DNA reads TGTGCCAGCAGTCAGCCGATGGGACAGGTCAACATTCAGTACTTC. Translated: CASSQPMGQVNIQYF.

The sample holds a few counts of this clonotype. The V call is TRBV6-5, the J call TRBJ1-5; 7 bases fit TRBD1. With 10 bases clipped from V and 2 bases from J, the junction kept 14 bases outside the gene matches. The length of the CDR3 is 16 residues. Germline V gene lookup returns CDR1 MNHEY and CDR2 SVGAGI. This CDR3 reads CATNPYTTGGNQPQHF. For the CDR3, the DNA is TGTGCCACCAATCCATATACTACAGGGGGCAATCAGCCCCAGCATTTT.

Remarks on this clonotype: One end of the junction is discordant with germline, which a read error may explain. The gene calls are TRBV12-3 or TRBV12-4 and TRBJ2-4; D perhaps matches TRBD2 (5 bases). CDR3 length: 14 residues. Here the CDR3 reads CASSLSLAKNIRYF. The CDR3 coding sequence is TGTGCCAGCAGTTTGAGTCTAGCCAAAAACATTCGGTACTTC.

CDR3 DNA sequence: TGTGCCAGCAGTTTATCCCCTCTCACAGATACGCAGTATTTT. Protein product: CASSLSPLTDTQYF. The chain employs TRBV27 and TRBJ2-3; no reliable D call. The CDR3 covers 14 residues. V lost 0 bases and J 2 bases, leaving 6 bases between the germline ends. The V gene's germline CDR1 is MNHEY and CDR2 SMNVEV (reference sequence).

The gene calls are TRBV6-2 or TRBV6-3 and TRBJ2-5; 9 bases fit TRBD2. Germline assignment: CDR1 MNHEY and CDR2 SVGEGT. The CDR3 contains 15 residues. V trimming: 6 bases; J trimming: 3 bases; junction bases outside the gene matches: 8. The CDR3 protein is CASSSYSGGKETQYF. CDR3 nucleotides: TGTGCCAGCAGCTCATATAGCGGGGGTAAAGAGACCCAGTACTTC.

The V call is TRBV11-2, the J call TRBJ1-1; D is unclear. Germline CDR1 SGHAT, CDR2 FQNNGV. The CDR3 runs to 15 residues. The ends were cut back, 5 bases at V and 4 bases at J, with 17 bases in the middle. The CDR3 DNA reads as TGTGCCAGCAGCCGAGCCCGGGGTCCGGCCACTGAAGCTTTCTTT. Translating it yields CASSRARGPATEAFF.

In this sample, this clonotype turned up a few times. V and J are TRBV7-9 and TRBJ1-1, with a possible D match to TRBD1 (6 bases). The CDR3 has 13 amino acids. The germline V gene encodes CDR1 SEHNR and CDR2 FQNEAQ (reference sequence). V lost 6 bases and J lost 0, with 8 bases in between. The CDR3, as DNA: TGTGCCAGCAGGAACAGGGTGAACACTGAAGCTTTCTTT. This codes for CASRNRVNTEAFF.

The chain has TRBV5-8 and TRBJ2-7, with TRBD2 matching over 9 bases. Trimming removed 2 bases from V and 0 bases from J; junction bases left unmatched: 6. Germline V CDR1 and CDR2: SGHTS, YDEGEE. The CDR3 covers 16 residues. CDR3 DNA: TGTGCCAGCAGCTTAGGGCTAGCGGGGTCCTCCTACGAGCAGTACTTC. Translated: CASSLGLAGSSYEQYF.

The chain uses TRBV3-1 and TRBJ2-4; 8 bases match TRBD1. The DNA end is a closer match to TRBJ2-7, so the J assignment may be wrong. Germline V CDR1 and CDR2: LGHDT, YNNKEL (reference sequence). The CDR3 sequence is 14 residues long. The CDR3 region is CASSHTGGSYEQYF. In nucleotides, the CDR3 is TGTGCCAGCAGCCACACAGGGGGATCCTACGAGCAGTACTTC.

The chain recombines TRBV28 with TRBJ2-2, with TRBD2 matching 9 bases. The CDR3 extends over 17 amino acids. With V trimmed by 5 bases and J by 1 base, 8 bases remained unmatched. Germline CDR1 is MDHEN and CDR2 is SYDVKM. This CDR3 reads CASSQSRAGGNTGELFF. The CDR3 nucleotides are TGTGCCAGCAGTCAATCGCGAGCGGGGGGGAACACCGGGGAGCTGTTTTTT.

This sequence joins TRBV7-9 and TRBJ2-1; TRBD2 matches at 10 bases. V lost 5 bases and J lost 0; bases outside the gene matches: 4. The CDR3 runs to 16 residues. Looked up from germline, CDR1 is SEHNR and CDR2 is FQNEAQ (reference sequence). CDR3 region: CASSVSGGSSYNEQFF. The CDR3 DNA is TGTGCCAGCAGCGTTAGCGGGGGGAGCTCCTACAATGAGCAGTTCTTC. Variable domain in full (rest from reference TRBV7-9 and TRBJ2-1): DTGVSQNPRHKITKRGQNVTFRCDPISEHNRLYWYRQTLGQGPEFLTYFQNEAQLEKSRLLSDRFSAERPKGSFSTLEIQRTEQGDSAMYLCASSVSGGSSYNEQFFGPGTRLTVL.

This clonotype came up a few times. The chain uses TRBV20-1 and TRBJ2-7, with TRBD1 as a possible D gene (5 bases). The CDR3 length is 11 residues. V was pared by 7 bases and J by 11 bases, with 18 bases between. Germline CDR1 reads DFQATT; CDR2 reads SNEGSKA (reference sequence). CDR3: CSVWIQGSEYF. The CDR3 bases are TGCAGTGTTTGGATCCAGGGCTCTGAGTACTTC.

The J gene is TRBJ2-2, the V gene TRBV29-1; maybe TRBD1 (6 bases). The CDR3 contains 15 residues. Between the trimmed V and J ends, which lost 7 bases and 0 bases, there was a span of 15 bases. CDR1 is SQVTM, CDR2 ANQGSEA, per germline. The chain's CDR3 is CSAERGTSNTGELFF. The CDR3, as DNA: TGCAGCGCCGAAAGGGGGACGTCGAACACCGGGGAGCTGTTTTTT.

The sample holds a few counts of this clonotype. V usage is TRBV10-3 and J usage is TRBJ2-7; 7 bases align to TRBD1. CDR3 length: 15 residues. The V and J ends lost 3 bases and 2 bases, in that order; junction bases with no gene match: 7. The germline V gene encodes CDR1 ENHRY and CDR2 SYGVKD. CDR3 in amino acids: CAISDWTGEAYEQYF. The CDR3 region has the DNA TGTGCCATCAGTGACTGGACAGGCGAAGCCTACGAGCAGTACTTC.

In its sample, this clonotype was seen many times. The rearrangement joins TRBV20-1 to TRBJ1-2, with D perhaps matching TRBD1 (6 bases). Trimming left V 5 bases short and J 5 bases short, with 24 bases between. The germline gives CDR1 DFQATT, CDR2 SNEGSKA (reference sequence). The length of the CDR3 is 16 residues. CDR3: CSARGEGERIGYGYTF. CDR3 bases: TGCAGTGCTCGAGGGGAGGGGGAGAGGATTGGTTATGGCTACACCTTC.

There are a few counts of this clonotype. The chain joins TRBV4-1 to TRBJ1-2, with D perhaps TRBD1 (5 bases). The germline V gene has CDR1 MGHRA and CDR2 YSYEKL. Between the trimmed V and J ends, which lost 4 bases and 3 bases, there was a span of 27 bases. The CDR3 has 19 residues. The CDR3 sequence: CASSPTLLGTSDGDYGYTF. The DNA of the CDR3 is TGCGCCAGCAGCCCTACCCTACTTGGGACCTCGGATGGCGACTATGGCTACACCTTC.

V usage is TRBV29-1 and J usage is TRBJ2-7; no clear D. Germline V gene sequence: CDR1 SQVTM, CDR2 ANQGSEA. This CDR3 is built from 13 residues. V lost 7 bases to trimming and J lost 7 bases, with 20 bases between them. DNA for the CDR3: TGCAGCGCCAGAAACATGGTACGGAAAGAGCAGTACTTC. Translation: CSARNMVRKEQYF.

CDR3 protein: CASSVHMSDTQYF. The CDR3 DNA reads as TGTGCCAGCAGTGTTCACATGTCAGATACGCAGTATTTT. This chain joins TRBV25-1 and TRBJ2-3; D gene uncertain. CDR1 and CDR2 (germline): MGHDK, SYGVNS. Trimming took 4 bases from V and 4 from J, leaving 9 bases between them. The CDR3 consists of 13 residues.

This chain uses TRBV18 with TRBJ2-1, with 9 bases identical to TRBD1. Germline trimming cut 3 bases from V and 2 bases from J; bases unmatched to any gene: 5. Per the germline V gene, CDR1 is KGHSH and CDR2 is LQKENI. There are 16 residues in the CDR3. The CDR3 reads CASSPSGTGPYNEQFF. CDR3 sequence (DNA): TGTGCCAGCTCACCTTCCGGGACAGGGCCCTACAATGAGCAGTTCTTC. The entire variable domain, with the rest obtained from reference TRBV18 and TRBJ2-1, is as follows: NAGVMQNPRHLVRRRGQEARLRCSPMKGHSHVYWYRQLPEEGLKFMVYLQKENIIDESGMPKERFSAEFPKEGPSILRIQQVVRGDSAAYFCASSPSGTGPYNEQFFGPGTRLTVL.

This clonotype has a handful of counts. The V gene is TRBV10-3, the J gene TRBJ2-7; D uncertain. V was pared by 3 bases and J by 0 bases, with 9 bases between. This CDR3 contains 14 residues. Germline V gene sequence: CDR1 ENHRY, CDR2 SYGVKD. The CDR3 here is CAISDTGRSYEQYF. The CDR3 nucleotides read TGTGCCATCAGTGATACCGGCCGCTCCTACGAGCAGTACTTC.

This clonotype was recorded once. Here the CDR3 reads CASSPPAGTQHF. CDR3 nucleotide sequence: TGTGCCAGCAGCCCACCAGCGGGAACCCAGCATTTT. The rearrangement uses TRBV7-9 and TRBJ1-5; D uncertain. CDR1 and CDR2 (germline): SEHNR, FQNEAQ (reference sequence). The CDR3 length is 12 residues. V lost 5 bases to trimming and J lost 11 bases, with 13 bases between them.